This T cell receptor (beta chain) originates from a study of shared clonotypes between healthy human individuals. Assay: immunoSEQ multiplex PCR; the TCRdb copy retains only in-frame clones and omits some. The repertoire holds 2 million to 2.5 million clones, with approximately 96% as singletons. Germline CDR1 and CDR2: SGHVS and FNYEAQ. The germline V and J ends were trimmed by 4 bases and 0 bases, with 24 bases remaining between them. The CDR3 spans 20 residues. The chain couples TRBV7-6 to TRBJ2-2; tentatively, D is TRBD1 (6 bases). The sample consisted of naive CD4+ T cells sorted from blood. The subset here: CD45RA+ positively selected. This sequence originates from a man between 18 and 35 years old in good health. The CDR3 is CASSSGVGGDAESNTGELFF. In DNA form, the CDR3 reads TGTGCCAGCAGCTCCGGGGTTGGGGGCGACGCCGAATCGAACACCGGGGAGCTGTTTTTT.